A single TCR beta chain is shown here with its context. V shed 3 bases and J 7 bases; nucleotides not matched to a gene: 12. The CDR3 runs to 16 residues. Germline V gene data show CDR1 as SGHKS and CDR2 as YYEKEE (reference sequence). Profiled with immunoSEQ multiplex PCR; TCRdb holds only in-frame clones, not every one. The data hold 75,000 to 95,000 clones, with about 89% observed a single time. This sample was included in a study of technical replicates of blood from a few donors. V gene TRBV5-5 combines with J gene TRBJ1-2, with TRBD1 matching 10 bases. What was sequenced was T cells isolated from PBMCs. The receptor was derived from a human donor in good health. The DNA for the CDR3 is TGTGCCAGCAGCTCCCCCCTGAGACAGGGGGCGTTTGGCTACACCTTC. Translated, it gives CASSSPLRQGAFGYTF.